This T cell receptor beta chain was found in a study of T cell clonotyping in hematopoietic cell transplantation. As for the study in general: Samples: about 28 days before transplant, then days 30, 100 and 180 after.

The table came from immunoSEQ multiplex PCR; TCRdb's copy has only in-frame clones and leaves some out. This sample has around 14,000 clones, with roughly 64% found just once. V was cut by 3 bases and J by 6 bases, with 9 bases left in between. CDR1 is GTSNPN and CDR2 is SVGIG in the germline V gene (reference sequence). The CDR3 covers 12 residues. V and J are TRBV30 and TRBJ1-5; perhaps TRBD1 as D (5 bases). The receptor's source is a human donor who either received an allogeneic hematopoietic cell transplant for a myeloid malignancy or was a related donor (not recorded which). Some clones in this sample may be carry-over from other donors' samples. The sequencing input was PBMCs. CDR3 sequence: CAWRKGTQPQHF. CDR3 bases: TGTGCCTGGAGGAAAGGGACTCAGCCCCAGCATTTT. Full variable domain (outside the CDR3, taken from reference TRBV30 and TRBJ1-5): SQTIHQWPATLVQPVGSPLSLECTVEGTSNPNLYWYRQAAGRGLQLLFYSVGIGQISSEVPQNLSASRPQDRQFILSSKKLLLSDSGFYLCAWRKGTQPQHFGDGTRLSIL.